Listed here are 21 T cell receptor beta chains from one sample, sequenced in a study of blood T cell repertoires in COVID-19. The method was immunoSEQ multiplex PCR; TCRdb's version includes in-frame clones alone and lacks a portion of them. The table shows more than 300,000 clones, with approximately 89% occurring only once. The sample comprised peripheral blood. The receptor set was obtained from a woman in her 30s with COVID-19, enrolled during active disease.

This chain joins TRBV7-9 and TRBJ2-3; 7 bases align to TRBD2. The CDR3 has 14 residues. Germline values: CDR1 SEHNR, CDR2 FQNEAQ (reference sequence). J lost 6 bases, V lost 6 bases, and 9 bases had no gene match. CDR3: CASRISGNLDTQYF. The CDR3 DNA reads as TGTGCCAGCAGGATAAGCGGGAACTTGGATACGCAGTATTTT.

This clone was found a few times. The rearrangement uses TRBV24-1 and TRBJ2-2, with TRBD2 matching over 10 bases. The CDR3 loop spans 15 amino acids. J was trimmed by 3 bases and V by 8 bases; bases with no gene match: 5. Germline CDR1 is KGHDR and CDR2 is SFDVKD. The CDR3 is CATTAGGPHTGELFF. CDR3 sequence (DNA): TGTGCCACCACAGCGGGAGGGCCCCACACCGGGGAGCTGTTTTTT.

The rearrangement uses TRBV11-2 and TRBJ1-4; 8 bases map to TRBD1. The CDR3 is 13 amino acids. With 5 bases clipped from V and 6 bases from J, the junction kept 2 bases outside the gene matches. The germline CDR1 and CDR2 sequences are SGHAT and FQNNGV. CDR3 DNA: TGTGCCAGCAGCCCCAGGGGGCATGAAAAACTGTTTTTT. It codes for CASSPRGHEKLFF.

The gene calls are TRBV10-3 and TRBJ1-5; 8 bases are a match to TRBD1. Germline loops: CDR1 ENHRY, CDR2 SYGVKD. V was pared by 6 bases and J by 6 bases, with 7 bases of the junction left unmatched. The CDR3 spans 14 residues. As DNA, the CDR3 is TGTGCCATCAGCTTAGGACAGGGCGGTCAGCCCCAGCATTTT. It translates to CAISLGQGGQPQHF.

To note about this clone: This same CDR3 is encoded by further DNA sequences in the sample. This chain links TRBV11-2 with TRBJ2-3; D is undetermined. The CDR3 contains 13 residues. Germline CDR1 SGHAT, CDR2 FQNNGV. The V end was cut by 1 base, the J end by 0 bases, with 2 bases between. This CDR3 reads CASSLASTDTQYF. The CDR3 DNA reads as TGTGCCAGCAGCTTAGCAAGCACAGATACGCAGTATTTT.

The chain employs TRBV5-4 and TRBJ2-1; the match to TRBD2 covers 8 bases. The CDR3 is made up of 15 amino acids. The germline V gene encodes CDR1 SGHNT and CDR2 YYREEE (reference sequence). V dropped 4 bases and J dropped 2; count of bases not matched to a gene: 5. The CDR3 sequence is CASSVAGRAYNEQFF. In DNA, the CDR3 is TGTGCCAGCAGCGTCGCCGGGAGGGCCTACAATGAGCAGTTCTTC.

This clone was observed once. This may stem from a read error, because a much larger clone lies one nucleotide away. The same CDR3 also results from other DNA sequences found in this sample. V usage is TRBV2 and J usage is TRBJ2-5; maybe TRBD1 (6 bases). Germline values: CDR1 SNHLY, CDR2 FYNNEI. The CDR3 sequence is 13 residues long. V was cut by 6 bases and J by 1 base, with 9 bases left in between. CDR3 sequence (DNA): TGTGCCAGCAGCCGGGACATCCAAGAGACCCAGTACTTC. Translation gives CASSRDIQETQYF. The entire variable domain, with the rest obtained from reference TRBV2 and TRBJ2-5, is as follows: EPEVTQTPSHQVTQMGQEVILRCVPISNHLYFYWYRQILGQKVEFLVSFYNNEISEKSEIFDDQFSVERPDGSNFTLKIRSTKLEDSAMYFCASSRDIQETQYFGPGTRLLVL.

The V and J genes are TRBV3-1 (or the pseudogene TRBV3-2) and TRBJ2-5; 8 nucleotides align to TRBD1. CDR1 LGHDT and CDR2 YNNKEL come from the germline V gene (reference sequence). The CDR3 totals 12 residues. V lost 5 bases to trimming and J lost 6 bases; unmatched junction nucleotides: 2. CDR3 nucleotide sequence: TGTGCCAGCAGCTTCAGGGGGCAGACCCAGTACTTC. Translating gives CASSFRGQTQYF.

The DNA for the CDR3 is TGTGCCAGCAGCTTAGATTCGTCGAGCGGGAATTTGGAGACCCAGTACTTC. The encoded protein is CASSLDSSSGNLETQYF. The J gene is TRBJ2-5, the V gene TRBV11-3; TRBD2 agrees at 7 bases. Germline trimming cut 0 bases from V and 5 bases from J; bases unmatched to any gene: 12. The CDR3 consists of 17 residues. Germline CDR1 and CDR2: SGHNT and YENEEA.

The V call is TRBV9, the J call TRBJ1-1, with 10 nucleotides matching TRBD1. This CDR3 has 16 amino acids. Germline loops: CDR1 SGDLS, CDR2 YYNGEE. V gave up 3 bases and J gave up 0 bases; unmatched junction bases: 5. The CDR3 DNA sequence: TGTGCCAGCAGCGGACGGGACAGGGGTGTGAACACTGAAGCTTTCTTT. This translates into CASSGRDRGVNTEAFF.

The genes are TRBV6-6 and TRBJ2-7, with D possibly TRBD1 on 6 matching bases. Trimming took 7 bases from V and 3 from J, leaving 19 bases between them. Looked up from germline, CDR1 is MNHNY and CDR2 is SVGAGI (reference sequence). The CDR3 has 15 amino acids. The chain's CDR3 is CASTFDRNYFYEQYF. The CDR3 coding sequence is TGTGCCAGCACCTTCGACAGGAATTATTTCTACGAGCAGTACTTC.

The chain combines TRBV5-4 with TRBJ2-2; a weak D match, TRBD1 (6 bases). Per the germline V gene, CDR1 is SGHNT and CDR2 is YYREEE (reference sequence). CDR3 length: 15 residues. The germline V and J ends were trimmed by 0 bases and 6 bases, with 12 bases remaining between them. DNA for the CDR3: TGTGCCAGCAGCTTGGGACAGGTGGGCGCCGGGGAGCTGTTTTTT. Amino acid sequence: CASSLGQVGAGELFF.

The chain uses TRBV11-2 and TRBJ2-3, with TRBD2 identical over 12 bases. Germline V CDR1 and CDR2: SGHAT, FQNNGV. The V and J ends lost 3 bases and 1 base, in that order; junction bases with no gene match: 2. The CDR3 runs 16 residues. In DNA, the CDR3 is TGTGCCAGCAGCTTTCTAGCGGGAGGGCGCACAGATACGCAGTATTTT. Translation: CASSFLAGGRTDTQYF.

This sequence joins TRBV3-1 (or the pseudogene TRBV3-2) and TRBJ1-2; 7 bases agree with TRBD1. The CDR3 is made up of 12 amino acids. Germline V gives CDR1 LGHDT, CDR2 YNNKEL (reference sequence). Trimming took 4 bases from V and 6 from J; bases not matched to a gene: 2. CDR3 sequence reads: CASSLGQDGYTF. The CDR3 nucleotides are TGTGCCAGCAGCCTAGGACAGGATGGCTACACCTTC.

V usage is TRBV5-1 and J usage is TRBJ2-7, with 7 bases that match TRBD1. Germline loops: CDR1 SGHRS, CDR2 YFSETQ. This CDR3 is 15 amino acids long. The ends lost 7 bases at V and 2 bases at J; junction bases unmatched: 12. The CDR3 loop is CASGSYRGRAYEQYF. The CDR3, as DNA: TGCGCCAGCGGATCCTACAGGGGAAGGGCCTACGAGCAGTACTTC.

For this clone: This specimen includes other DNA sequences encoding the same CDR3. This chain connects TRBV6-6 to TRBJ2-5; TRBD2 might be the D (5 bases). Trimming removed 1 base from V and 1 base from J, with 7 bases in between. There are 14 residues in the CDR3. Germline assignment: CDR1 MNHNY and CDR2 SVGAGI (reference sequence). Here the CDR3 reads CASSYLDSQETQYF. The DNA of the CDR3 is TGTGCCAGCAGTTACTTGGACTCCCAAGAGACCCAGTACTTC.

The CDR3 sequence: CASSLRTSGRAGSTQYF. As DNA, the CDR3 is TGCGCCAGCAGCTTACGGACTAGCGGGAGGGCCGGGTCTACGCAGTATTTT. J is TRBJ2-3 and V is TRBV5-1, with TRBD2 identical over 15 bases. The CDR3 contains 17 residues. Losses at the gene ends were 2 bases for V and 8 bases for J; bases not matched to a gene: 9. Per the germline V gene, CDR1 is SGHRS and CDR2 is YFSETQ. Combining the CDR3 with reference TRBV5-1 and TRBJ2-3 gives the whole variable domain KAGVTQTPRYLIKTRGQQVTLSCSPISGHRSVSWYQQTPGQGLQFLFEYFSETQRNKGNFPGRFSGRQFSNSRSEMNVSTLELGDSALYLCASSLRTSGRAGSTQYFGPGTRLTVL.

This clone has only a few counts. This chain connects TRBV29-1 to TRBJ2-7; D perhaps matches TRBD1 (5 bases). There are 13 residues in the CDR3. V was cut by 4 bases and J by 5 bases, with 15 bases left in between. Germline values: CDR1 SQVTM, CDR2 ANQGSEA. The CDR3 DNA reads as TGCAGCGTTGCAAGGGGCGGCACCCACGAGCAGTACTTC. This sequence encodes CSVARGGTHEQYF.

This chain links TRBV23-1 with TRBJ1-1; the match to TRBD1 covers 7 bases. TRBV23-1 falls under the ORF class, with uncertain function. The J segment lost 1 base and the V segment lost 1 base, leaving 9 bases of the junction unmatched. The CDR3 spans 17 residues. CDR3 residues: CASSQFRQGIGNTEAFF. In nucleotides, the CDR3 is TGCGCCAGCAGTCAATTTAGACAGGGTATAGGGAACACTGAAGCTTTCTTT.

The chain links TRBV28 to TRBJ2-2; 9 positions match TRBD2. The germline CDR1 and CDR2 sequences are MDHEN and SYDVKM. The CDR3 length is 16 residues. Unmatched junction bases numbered 9, after V lost 5 bases and J lost 5 bases. In DNA, the CDR3 is TGTGCCAGCAGTCGACCTAGCGGGGCCAGGACCGGGGAGCTGTTTTTT. This translates into CASSRPSGARTGELFF.

CDR3 nucleotide sequence: TGCGCCAGCAGCTACGGAGTGGGCACTGAAGCTTTCTTT. Its protein is CASSYGVGTEAFF. V usage is TRBV5-1 and J usage is TRBJ1-1; D call uncertain. Trimming shortened V by 3 bases and J by 4 bases, and 10 bases separated the two germline ends. The CDR3 loop spans 13 amino acids. Germline V gene lookup returns CDR1 SGHRS and CDR2 YFSETQ. Full variable domain (remainder filled in from reference TRBV5-1 and TRBJ1-1): KAGVTQTPRYLIKTRGQQVTLSCSPISGHRSVSWYQQTPGQGLQFLFEYFSETQRNKGNFPGRFSGRQFSNSRSEMNVSTLELGDSALYLCASSYGVGTEAFFGQGTRLTVV.